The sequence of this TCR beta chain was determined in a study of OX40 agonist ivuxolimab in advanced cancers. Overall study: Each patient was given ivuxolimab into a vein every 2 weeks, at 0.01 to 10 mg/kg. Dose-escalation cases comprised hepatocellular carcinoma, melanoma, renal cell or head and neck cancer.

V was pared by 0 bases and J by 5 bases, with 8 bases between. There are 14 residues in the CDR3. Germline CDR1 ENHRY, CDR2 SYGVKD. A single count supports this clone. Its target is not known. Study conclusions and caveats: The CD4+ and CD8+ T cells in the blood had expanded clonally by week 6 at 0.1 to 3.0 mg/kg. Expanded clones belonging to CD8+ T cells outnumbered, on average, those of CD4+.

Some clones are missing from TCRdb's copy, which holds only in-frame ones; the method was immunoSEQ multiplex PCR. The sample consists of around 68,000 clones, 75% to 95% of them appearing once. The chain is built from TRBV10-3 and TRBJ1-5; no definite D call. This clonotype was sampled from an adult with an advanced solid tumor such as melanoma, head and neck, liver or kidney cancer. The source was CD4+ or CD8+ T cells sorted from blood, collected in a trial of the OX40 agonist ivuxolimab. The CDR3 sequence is CAISESRGDQPQHF. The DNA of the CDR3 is TGTGCCATCAGTGAGTCCCGTGGGGATCAGCCCCAGCATTTT.